This T cell receptor (beta chain) was found in a study of blood T cell repertoires in COVID-19. Study in general: Samples of COVID-19 (acute and convalescent) were obtained from the United States, Italy and Spain. Sources were T cells, B-cell-depleted T cells, or PBMCs; the material itself was cDNA or gDNA.

Seattle researchers signed up patients amid active infection and tracked them longitudinally. In the source study's methods: Reference gene primers were amplified, and this amplification served to estimate nucleated cell counts. TCRdb's copy holds only in-frame clones and misses some; the assay was immunoSEQ multiplex PCR. V and J calls plus clone size are reproduced from that table; the DNA served to infer D and trimming. The sample records under 250,000 clones, about nine tenths being singletons. The CDR3 spans 12 residues. V gave up 2 bases and J gave up 14 bases, with 12 bases separating them. Germline-derived CDR1 and CDR2 are MDHEN and SYDVKM.

The TCR comes from a man in his fifties with COVID-19, enrolled during active disease. The gene calls are TRBV28 and TRBJ1-4; D gene ambiguous. The sequenced sample consisted of peripheral blood. CDR3 sequence reads: CASSLPRAFLFF. The CDR3 nucleotides are TGTGCCAGCAGTTTACCGAGGGCGTTTCTGTTTTTT.